This T cell receptor beta chain was observed in a study of long-term antiretroviral therapy in people with HIV. The length of the CDR3 is 14 residues. The V and J ends lost 4 bases and 5 bases respectively, with 14 bases between them. The V gene's germline CDR1 is SGHTA and CDR2 FQGNSA. In the case of this clone: What it recognizes is unknown.

Samples were assayed with immunoSEQ v3.0 at survey level. The protocol was immunoSEQ multiplex PCR, while the TCRdb copy is restricted to in-frame clones and leaves out a portion. Here the sample spans approximately 23,000 clones, about four fifths being singletons. Study-level findings and limits: The study lacked data on ART adherence, viral resistance or therapy changes. Pre-ART clonal expansions dominated every time point's repertoire.

The sequenced sample was unsorted PBMCs, obtained about 5.7 years after starting antiretroviral therapy. The clonotype originates from a man aged 25 to 40 with HIV. The chain uses TRBV7-2 and TRBJ2-5, with D possibly being TRBD1 (5 bases). DNA for the CDR3: TGTGCCAGCAGCTCCCAGGGTCCACTCGAGACCCAGTACTTC. It translates to CASSSQGPLETQYF.